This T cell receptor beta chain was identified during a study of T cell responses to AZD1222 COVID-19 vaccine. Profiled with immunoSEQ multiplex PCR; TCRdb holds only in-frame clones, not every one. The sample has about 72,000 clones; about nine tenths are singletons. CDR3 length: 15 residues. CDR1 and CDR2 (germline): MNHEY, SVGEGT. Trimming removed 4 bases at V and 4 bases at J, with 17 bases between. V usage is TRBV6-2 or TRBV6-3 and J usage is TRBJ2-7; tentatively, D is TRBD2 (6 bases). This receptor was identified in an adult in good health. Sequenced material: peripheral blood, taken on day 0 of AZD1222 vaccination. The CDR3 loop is CASSSRGSRGYEQYF. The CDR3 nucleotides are TGTGCCAGCAGTTCCCGGGGCAGCCGGGGGTACGAGCAGTACTTC.